In its sample, the clone carrying this T cell receptor beta chain was seen a few times. Its antigen is as yet unknown. Sample barcodes and UMIs were carried by the TCR alpha and TCR beta cDNA libraries that 5'RACE generated with constant-segment primers. Each CDR3 protein gets one entry after TCRdb re-called the 5' RACE reads with MiXCR. The sample contains 80,000 to 130,000 distinct CDR3 sequences, around 10% of which appear only once. This sample stems from a study of T-cell memory formation after mild COVID-19. Study conclusions and caveats: The pre-infection memory compartment contained some responding clones, suggesting cross-reactive memory joined.

V gave up 0 bases and J gave up 12 bases; unmatched junction bases: 8. Germline V gives CDR1 MGHRA, CDR2 YSYEKL. The CDR3 is 15 residues long. The chain uses TRBV4-1 and TRBJ2-1, with TRBD2 identical over 10 bases. This sequence was found in a man between 18 and 35 years old who had mild COVID-19 (a few samples of this study predate the infection). Cell type and time point are not known. The specimen sequenced was PBMCs or a T cell subset sorted from them (not recorded which). CDR3 coding DNA: TGCGCCAGCAGCCAAGAAGGAGCGGGGGGGCCTTGGCAGTTCTTC. Protein sequence: CASSQEGAGGPWQFF.